This TCR beta chain was sequenced during a study of cytomegalovirus exposure and HLA in healthy donors. Findings and caveats of the study: Most TCR sequences proved rare, with some public TCRs found in many donors. Highest at DRB1 and lowest at HLA-C, TCR association rates differed among HLA loci in a later analysis.

The PCR contained 60 Vbeta and 13 Jbeta primers. As originally analysed: In a later analysis, of 79 million or so unique beta chains, about 12 million appeared in at least two donors. Sequencing was performed with immunoSEQ multiplex PCR; in TCRdb, only in-frame clones are kept and a portion is missing. V and J calls and clone size are those listed in that table; D and trimming were worked out from the DNA. The table records around 130,000 clones, more than 65% of them present only once. About this clone: The target antigen is unknown.

The V and J ends lost 3 bases and 0 bases respectively, with 10 bases between them. The CDR3 runs to 15 residues. Germline V gene data show CDR1 as SEHNR and CDR2 as FQNEAQ (reference sequence). The sample consisted of PBMCs. This TCR derives from a man aged 50 or older in good health and CMV-seronegative. The chain has TRBV7-9 and TRBJ2-3; D is ambiguous. CDR3 region: CASSFPASSTDTQYF. Here the CDR3 DNA reads TGTGCCAGCAGCTTCCCAGCGTCTAGCACAGATACGCAGTATTTT. Looking up the rest from reference TRBV7-9 and TRBJ2-3 gives the full variable domain: DTGVSQNPRHKITKRGQNVTFRCDPISEHNRLYWYRQTLGQGPEFLTYFQNEAQLEKSRLLSDRFSAERPKGSFSTLEIQRTEQGDSAMYLCASSFPASSTDTQYFGPGTRLTVL.